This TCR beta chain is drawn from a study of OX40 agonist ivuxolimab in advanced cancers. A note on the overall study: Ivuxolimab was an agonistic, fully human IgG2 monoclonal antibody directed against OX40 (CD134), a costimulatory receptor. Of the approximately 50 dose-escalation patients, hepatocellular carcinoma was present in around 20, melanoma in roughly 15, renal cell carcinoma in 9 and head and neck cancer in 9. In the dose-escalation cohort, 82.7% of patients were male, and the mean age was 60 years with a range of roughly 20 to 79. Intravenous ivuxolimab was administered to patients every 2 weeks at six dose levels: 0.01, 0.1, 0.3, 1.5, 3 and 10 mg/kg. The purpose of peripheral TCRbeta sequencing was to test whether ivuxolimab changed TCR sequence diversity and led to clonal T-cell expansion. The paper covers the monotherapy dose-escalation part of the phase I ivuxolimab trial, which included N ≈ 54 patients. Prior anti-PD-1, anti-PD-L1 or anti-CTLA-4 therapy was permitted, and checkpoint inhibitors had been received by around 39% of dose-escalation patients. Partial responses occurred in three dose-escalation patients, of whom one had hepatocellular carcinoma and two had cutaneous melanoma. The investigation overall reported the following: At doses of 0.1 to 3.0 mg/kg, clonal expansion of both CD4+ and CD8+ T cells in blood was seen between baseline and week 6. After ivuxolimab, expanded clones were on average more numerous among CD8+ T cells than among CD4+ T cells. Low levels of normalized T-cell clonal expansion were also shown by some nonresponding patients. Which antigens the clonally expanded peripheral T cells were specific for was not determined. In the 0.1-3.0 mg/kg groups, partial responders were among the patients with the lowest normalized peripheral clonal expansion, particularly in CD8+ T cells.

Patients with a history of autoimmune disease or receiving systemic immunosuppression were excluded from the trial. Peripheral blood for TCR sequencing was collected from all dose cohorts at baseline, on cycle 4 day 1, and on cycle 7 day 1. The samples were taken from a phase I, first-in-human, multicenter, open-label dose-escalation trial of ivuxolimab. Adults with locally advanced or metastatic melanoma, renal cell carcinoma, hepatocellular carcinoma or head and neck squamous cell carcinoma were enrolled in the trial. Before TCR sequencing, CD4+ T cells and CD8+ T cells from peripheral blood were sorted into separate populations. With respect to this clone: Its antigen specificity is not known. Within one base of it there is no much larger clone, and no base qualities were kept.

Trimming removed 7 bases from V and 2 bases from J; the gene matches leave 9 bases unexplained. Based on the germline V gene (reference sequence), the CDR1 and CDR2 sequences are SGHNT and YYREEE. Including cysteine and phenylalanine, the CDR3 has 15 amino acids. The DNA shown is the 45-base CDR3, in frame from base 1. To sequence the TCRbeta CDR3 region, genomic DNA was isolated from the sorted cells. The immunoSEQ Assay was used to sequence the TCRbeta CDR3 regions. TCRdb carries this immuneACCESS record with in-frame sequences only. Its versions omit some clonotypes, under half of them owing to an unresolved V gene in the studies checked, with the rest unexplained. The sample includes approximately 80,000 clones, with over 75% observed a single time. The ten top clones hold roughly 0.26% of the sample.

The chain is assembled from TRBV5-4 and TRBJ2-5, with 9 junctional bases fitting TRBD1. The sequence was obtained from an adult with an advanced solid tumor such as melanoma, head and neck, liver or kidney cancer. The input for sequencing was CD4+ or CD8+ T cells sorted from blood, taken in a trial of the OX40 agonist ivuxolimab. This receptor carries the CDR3 CASGTGGAGQETQYF. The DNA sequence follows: TGTGCCAGCGGTACAGGGGGCGCCGGGCAAGAGACCCAGTACTTC.